Below, one T cell receptor (beta chain) is given with its context. These data come from a study of blood T cell repertoires in COVID-19. Assay used: immunoSEQ multiplex PCR; TCRdb lists only in-frame clones, some missing. The table lists 110,000 or so clones, about 85% of them singletons, with about 3.6% in the top ten. The V gene lost 8 bases and the J gene lost 0 bases, with 10 bases spanning the gap. CDR1 and CDR2 (germline): SNHLY, FYNNEI. CDR3 length equals 13 residues. The specimen sequenced was peripheral blood. The TCR sequence derives from a man aged 35 to 55 with acute or convalescent COVID-19. The gene calls are TRBV2 and TRBJ1-1; D remains ambiguous. DNA for the CDR3: TGTGCCAGCCCTGTTTCGGTGAACACTGAAGCTTTCTTT. Translating it yields CASPVSVNTEAFF. Looking up the rest from reference TRBV2 and TRBJ1-1 gives the full variable domain: EPEVTQTPSHQVTQMGQEVILRCVPISNHLYFYWYRQILGQKVEFLVSFYNNEISEKSEIFDDQFSVERPDGSNFTLKIRSTKLEDSAMYFCASPVSVNTEAFFGQGTRLTVV.